A selection of T cell receptor beta chains follows, all from one sample in a study of T cells in Graves' hyperthyroidism and ophthalmopathy. TCRdb reanalysed the multiplex PCR reads using MiXCR and keeps one entry per CDR3 protein. The top ten hold 35% to 50% of the sample, which has roughly 500,000 distinct CDR3 sequences, around 43% seen once. Source material: peripheral blood or thyroid tissue (not recorded which). The receptor source for this set is an adult woman with Graves' disease, either hyperthyroidism or ophthalmopathy (not recorded which). CDR3s include the opening cysteine and the closing phenylalanine or tryptophan. Each record gives: V gene, J gene, clone size, D gene, CDR3 DNA, CDR3 protein. D genes are given only for firm matches. Part of the rows lack a size; the others show once, few, many or a class for expanded clones.

>TRBV7-9|TRBJ1-6|once|TRBD1
TGTGCCAGCAGCTCCAGGACAGGGCATAATTCACCCCTCCACTTT
CASSSRTGHNSPLHF
>TRBV19|TRBJ1-5|few|TRBD1
TGTGCCAGTAGTCCCCGACAGGGGGGTAATCAGCCCCAGCATTTT
CASSPRQGGNQPQHF
>TRBV7-6|TRBJ1-3|few|-
TGTGCCAGCAGCTTAGTTGGGGGACAATCAGGAAACACCATATATTTT
CASSLVGGQSGNTIYF
>TRBV6-1|TRBJ2-7|-|-
TGTGCCGGCAGTGAGGCAGGGAGAGAAGTATACGAGCAGTACTTC
CAGSEAGREVYEQYF
>TRBV29-1|TRBJ1-1|-|-
TGCAGCGTTGAAGAAAGGAGGGTTTACAATGAGCAGTTCTTT
CSVEERRVYNEQFF
>TRBV5-4|TRBJ1-5|many|-
TGTGCCAGCAGCTTGCAGGGTTCGCAGCCCCAGCATTTT
CASSLQGSQPQHF
>TRBV7-2|TRBJ1-4|few|-
TGTGCCAGCAGCCCGGCGGGGGAAAAACTGTTTTTT
CASSPAGEKLFF
>TRBV12-3/TRBV12-4|TRBJ2-5|many|TRBD1
TGTGCCAGCAGTTTGACAGGGAAAGAGACCCAGTACTTC
CASSLTGKETQYF
>TRBV10-3|TRBJ1-1|once|-
TGTGCCATCAGTGAAGTACAGAGCGCCACTGAAGCTTTCTTT
CAISEVQSATEAFF
>TRBV29-1|TRBJ2-7|-|TRBD1
TGCAGCGTACACAGCGGGACAGGGTTGGGCTACGAGCAGTACTTC
CSVHSGTGLGYEQYF
>TRBV6-1|TRBJ1-2|many|TRBD1
TGTGCCAGCAGCGTCGGACAGGGGGAGGCTGGCTACACCTTC
CASSVGQGEAGYTF
>TRBV29-1|TRBJ2-7|few|-
TGCAGCGTGGAGACGGAATATGCCTACGAGCAGTACTTC
CSVETEYAYEQYF
>TRBV9|TRBJ2-5|few|-
TGTGCCAGCAGCGTAGAGCCCCAGTACTTC
CASSVEPQYF
>TRBV7-8|TRBJ1-2|-|-
TGTGCCAGCAGCTTAGGAATAGGGAACTATGGCTACACCTTC
CASSLGIGNYGYTF
>TRBV9|TRBJ1-1|many|-
TGTGCCAGCAGCCCCCGGGCGTCGGGGAACACTGAAGCTTTCTTT
CASSPRASGNTEAFF
>TRBV15|TRBJ1-2|-|-
TGTGCCACCAGCAGCCCCAGGGTGTATGGCTACACCTTC
CATSSPRVYGYTF
>TRBV11-2|TRBJ2-7|once|-
TGTGCCAGCAGCTCCGGAACAGGGATGAGCGAGCAGTACTTC
CASSSGTGMSEQYF